Listed below are T cell receptor beta chains from one sample, sequenced in a study of shared clonotypes between healthy human individuals. Some clones are missing from TCRdb's copy, which holds only in-frame ones; the method was immunoSEQ multiplex PCR. The sample contains roughly 2.5 million clones, about 92% of which appear only once. The sample was naive CD4+ T cells sorted from blood. These receptors all stem from a man between 18 and 35 years old in good health. CDR3s include the opening cysteine and the closing phenylalanine or tryptophan. The D gene is left open where the match is weak. Clone size appears in some rows only: once, few, many, or a class for an expanded clone.

cdr3_nt cdr3_aa j_call clone_size d_call v_call
TGTGCCAGCAGTCCGGGGACAGGACAAGGTGAAAAACTGTTTTTT CASSPGTGQGEKLFF TRBJ1-4 . TRBD1 TRBV5-4
TGTGCCAGCAGTTACCTTGTAGGACAGGGGCTTTCTTTT CASSYLVGQGLSF TRBJ1-5 . TRBD1 TRBV6-5
TGTGCCAGCAGTTATGATCGGCTTCAATATACGCAGTATTTT CASSYDRLQYTQYF TRBJ2-3 . . TRBV6-6
TGTGCCTGGAGTTATTACCGCGACCGGGACTTCCGTTACGAGCAGTACTTC CAWSYYRDRDFRYEQYF TRBJ2-7 . . TRBV30
TGTGCCAGCAGCTACCCAGATCCTTCGGGTGAGCAGTTCTTC CASSYPDPSGEQFF TRBJ2-1 once . TRBV5-4
TGCAGCGGGCGACAGGCCTCCTACAATGAGCAGTTCTTC CSGRQASYNEQFF TRBJ2-1 . . TRBV29-1
TGTGCCAGTAGGGGACAGATCACAGATACGCAGTATTTT CASRGQITDTQYF TRBJ2-3 . TRBD1 TRBV28
TGTGCCCGGGGGGATACCTACGAGCAGTACTTC CARGDTYEQYF TRBJ2-7 . TRBD2 TRBV30
TGTGCCTGGAGCGGGGACGGCTCGGGTAATTCACCCCTCCACTTT CAWSGDGSGNSPLHF TRBJ1-6 . . TRBV30
TGTGCCAGCAGGGGAAATGGGGGCGCGAGGACTGAAGCTTTCTTT CASRGNGGARTEAFF TRBJ1-1 . . TRBV6-6
TGTGCCAGCGGGGTCTTTAATGAAAAACTGTTTTTT CASGVFNEKLFF TRBJ1-4 . . TRBV28
TGTGCCAGCAGCGCACCGAAGAGAACAGATACGCAGTATTTT CASSAPKRTDTQYF TRBJ2-3 . . TRBV11-3
TGTGCCAGCAGCCGCACAGGGCGCGAGCAGTACTTC CASSRTGREQYF TRBJ2-7 . . TRBV6-1
TGTGCCAGCAGTTCCCTAGGAGGGGATGAGCAGTTCTTC CASSSLGGDEQFF TRBJ2-1 . . TRBV2
TGTGCCGGCCGGGAGACCCAGTACTTC CAGRETQYF TRBJ2-5 . . TRBV2
TGCGCCAGCAGCTTGGACAGGGCCACTAATGAAAAACTGTTTTTT CASSLDRATNEKLFF TRBJ1-4 . . TRBV5-1
TGTGCCAGCAGCCCAGGGGATAGGGAATATGGCTACACCTTC CASSPGDREYGYTF TRBJ1-2 . . TRBV7-9
TGTGCCACCCGGGGACAGGTCGTTTCACCCCTCCACTTT CATRGQVVSPLHF TRBJ1-6 . TRBD1 TRBV27
TGCGCCAGCAGCCAAGATTTAGCGGGACACATGACAGATACGCAGTATTTT CASSQDLAGHMTDTQYF TRBJ2-3 . TRBD2 TRBV4-1
TGCGCCAGCAGCTTGATGAATACCGTCGGGGAGCTGTTTTTT CASSLMNTVGELFF TRBJ2-2 . . TRBV5-1
TGTGCCCCCTATGGGGGGGGCACAGATACGCAGTATTTT CAPYGGGTDTQYF TRBJ2-3 . TRBD2 TRBV6-7
TGCGCCAGCAGTGACCCCCCAGGGGGCCCAGATACGCAGTATTTT CASSDPPGGPDTQYF TRBJ2-3 . TRBD1 TRBV10-1
TGTGCCAGCAGCTTAGGTCCGGAGTTGGTCTACGAGCAGTACTTC CASSLGPELVYEQYF TRBJ2-7 . . TRBV7-2
TGCGCCAGCAGCTTGGCCAAGGGGGTCGCCTACAATGAGCAGTTCTTC CASSLAKGVAYNEQFF TRBJ2-1 . . TRBV5-1
TGTGCCACCAGCAGCAGCGTCCAAGAGACCCAGTACTTC CATSSSVQETQYF TRBJ2-5 . . TRBV15
TGTGCCAGCAGCTTAGATCAGAGTAGCGGGAGTGCCTACGAGCAGTACTTC CASSLDQSSGSAYEQYF TRBJ2-7 . TRBD2 TRBV11-2
TGTGCCAGCAGCCCCAGGACAGGGCTCACCGGGGAGCTGTTTTTT CASSPRTGLTGELFF TRBJ2-2 . TRBD1 TRBV11-2
TGTGCCAGCAGTTACTCCGGACGGATGAACACTGAAGCTTTCTTT CASSYSGRMNTEAFF TRBJ1-1 . . TRBV6-5
TGTGCCAGCAGCCGACTAGGGATAGCGGGGCAAGAGACCCAGTACTTC CASSRLGIAGQETQYF TRBJ2-5 . TRBD2 TRBV2
TGTGCCAGCAGTTACTCGACGGGGAGGGACATTCAGTACTTC CASSYSTGRDIQYF TRBJ2-4 . TRBD2 TRBV6-5
TGTGCCAGCAGCCCCCCCCCGAATGGGAATAAGTACGAGCAGTACTTC CASSPPPNGNKYEQYF TRBJ2-7 . . TRBV13
TGTGCCAGCAGCTTAGCGGTGCAGGTGGGGTATGGCTACACCTTC CASSLAVQVGYGYTF TRBJ1-2 . . TRBV7-2
TGCAGCGTTGAAGTAGACAGGGGATCCTACGAGCAGTACTTC CSVEVDRGSYEQYF TRBJ2-7 . TRBD1 TRBV29-1
TGTGCCAGCAGCATACAGGGGGCTGGGGGGGAGACCCAGTACTTC CASSIQGAGGETQYF TRBJ2-5 . TRBD1 TRBV7-9
TGTGCCAGCAATTCTTTGAGGGGTACCGTCGAACAGCCCCAGCATTTT CASNSLRGTVEQPQHF TRBJ1-5 . . TRBV25-1
TGTGCCTGGAGTGTACTCCGAAGAGGATACGAGCAGTACTTC CAWSVLRRGYEQYF TRBJ2-7 . . TRBV30
TGCGCCAGCAGCTTGGTAGCGACAGGGTACGAGCAGTACTTC CASSLVATGYEQYF TRBJ2-7 . TRBD1 TRBV5-1
TGCGCCAGCAGCCAAGAGGGACAGAGACCTACGAAGCAGTACTTC CASSQEGQRPTKQYF TRBJ2-7 . TRBD1 TRBV4-1
TGCGCCAGCAGCTTGGGAGGGGCCTCTGACTATGGCTACACCTTC CASSLGGASDYGYTF TRBJ1-2 . . TRBV5-1
TGTGCCAGCAGGGGGCAAGGCACCGGGGAGCTGTTTTTT CASRGQGTGELFF TRBJ2-2 once . TRBV2
TGTGCCAGCAGTTACTCCATGGGGGAACCCTACAATGAGCAGTTCTTC CASSYSMGEPYNEQFF TRBJ2-1 . . TRBV6-5
TGCAGTGCCAGCTATGAGCAGTTCTTC CSASYEQFF TRBJ2-1 . . TRBV20-1
TGTGCCTGGAGTGTGACAGGGTTGAACACTGAAGCTTTCTTT CAWSVTGLNTEAFF TRBJ1-1 few TRBD1 TRBV30
TGCGCCAGCAGCCAAGATCCGGGCTGGGGTGGGGAGACCCAGTACTTC CASSQDPGWGGETQYF TRBJ2-5 . . TRBV4-1
TGTGCCAGCTCACCAGACAGAGTCTCCAATCAGCCCCAGCATTTT CASSPDRVSNQPQHF TRBJ1-5 . . TRBV18
TGCGCCAGCAGCTTGGCCCAGGGGGGCACTGAAGCTTTCTTT CASSLAQGGTEAFF TRBJ1-1 . TRBD1 TRBV5-1